This T cell receptor (beta chain) was identified in a study of blood T cell repertoires in COVID-19. There are a few counts of this clone. This table comes from immunoSEQ multiplex PCR, and its TCRdb copy is limited to in-frame clones, with some not included. Of 100,000 or so clones in the sample, about 80% are singletons; the top ten hold approximately 19%. The sequence was collected from a woman between 65 and 79 years old with acute or convalescent COVID-19. Sequenced material: peripheral blood.

In DNA form, the CDR3 reads TGCGCCAGCAGCCAAGAAATGGCCCCAAATGAAAAACTGTTTTTT. Protein product: CASSQEMAPNEKLFF. The chain uses TRBV4-3 and TRBJ1-4; D uncertain. This CDR3 contains 15 residues. The V gene's germline CDR1 is LGHNA and CDR2 YSLEER. V was trimmed by 0 bases and J by 5 bases, leaving 10 bases between them.